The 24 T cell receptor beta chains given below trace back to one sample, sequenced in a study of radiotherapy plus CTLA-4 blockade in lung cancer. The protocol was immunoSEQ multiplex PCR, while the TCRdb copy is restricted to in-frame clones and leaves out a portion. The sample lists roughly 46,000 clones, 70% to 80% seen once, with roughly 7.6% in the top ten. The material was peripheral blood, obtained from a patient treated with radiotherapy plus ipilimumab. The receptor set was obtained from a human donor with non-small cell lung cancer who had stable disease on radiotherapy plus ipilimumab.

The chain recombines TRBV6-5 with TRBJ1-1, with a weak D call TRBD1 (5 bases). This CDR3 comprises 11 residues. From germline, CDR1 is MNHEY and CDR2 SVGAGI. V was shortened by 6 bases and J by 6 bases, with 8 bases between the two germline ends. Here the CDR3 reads CASSRGAEAFF. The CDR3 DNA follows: TGTGCCAGCAGCCGGGGGGCTGAAGCTTTCTTT.

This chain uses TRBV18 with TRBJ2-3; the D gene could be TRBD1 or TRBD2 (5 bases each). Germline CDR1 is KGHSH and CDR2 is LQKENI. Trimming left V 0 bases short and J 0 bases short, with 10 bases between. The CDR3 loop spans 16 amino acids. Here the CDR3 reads CASSPPGPKSTDTQYF. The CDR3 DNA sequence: TGTGCCAGCTCACCACCGGGACCGAAAAGCACAGATACGCAGTATTTT.

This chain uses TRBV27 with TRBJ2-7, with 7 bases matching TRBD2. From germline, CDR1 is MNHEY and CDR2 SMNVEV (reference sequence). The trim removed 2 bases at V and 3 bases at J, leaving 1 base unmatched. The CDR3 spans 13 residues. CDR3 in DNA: TGTGCCAGCAGTTTACGGGGGGACTACGAGCAGTACTTC. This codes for CASSLRGDYEQYF.

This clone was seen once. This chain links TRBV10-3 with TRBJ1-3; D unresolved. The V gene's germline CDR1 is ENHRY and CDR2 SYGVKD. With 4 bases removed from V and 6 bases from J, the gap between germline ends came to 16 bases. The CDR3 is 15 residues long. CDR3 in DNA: TGTGCCATCAGTGCGTCGGATCTTGGAGAAAACACCATATATTTT. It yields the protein CAISASDLGENTIYF.

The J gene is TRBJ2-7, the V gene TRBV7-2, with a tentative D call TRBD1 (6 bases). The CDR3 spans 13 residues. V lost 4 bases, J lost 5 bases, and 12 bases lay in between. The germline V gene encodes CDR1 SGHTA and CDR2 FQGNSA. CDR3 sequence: CASSSGHLDEQYF. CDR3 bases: TGTGCCAGCAGCTCGGGACATCTGGACGAGCAGTACTTC.

The CDR3 spells CASSGRASSSGNTIYF. CDR3 sequence (DNA): TGTGCCAGCAGTGGTAGGGCTTCGAGCTCTGGAAACACCATATATTTT. The chain joins TRBV2 to TRBJ1-3, with D unresolved. With 4 bases removed from V and 0 bases from J, the gap between germline ends came to 13 bases. The germline CDR1 and CDR2 sequences are SNHLY and FYNNEI. This CDR3 has 16 residues.

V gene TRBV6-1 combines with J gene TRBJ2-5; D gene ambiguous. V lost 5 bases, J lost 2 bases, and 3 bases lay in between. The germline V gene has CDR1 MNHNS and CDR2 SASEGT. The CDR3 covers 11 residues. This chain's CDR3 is CASSWQETQYF. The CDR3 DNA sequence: TGTGCCAGCAGTTGGCAAGAGACCCAGTACTTC.

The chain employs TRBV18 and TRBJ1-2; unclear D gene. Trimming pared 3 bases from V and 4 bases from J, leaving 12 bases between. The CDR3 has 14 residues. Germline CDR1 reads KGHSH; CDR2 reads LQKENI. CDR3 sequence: CASSPRTESYGYTF. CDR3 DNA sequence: TGTGCCAGCTCACCGAGGACGGAATCCTATGGCTACACCTTC.

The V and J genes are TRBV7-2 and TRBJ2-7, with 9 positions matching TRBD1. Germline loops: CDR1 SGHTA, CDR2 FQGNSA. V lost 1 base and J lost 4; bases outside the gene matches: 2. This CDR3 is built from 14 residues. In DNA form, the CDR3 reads TGTGCCAGCAGCTTAGGAGACAGGGGGTACGAGCAGTACTTC. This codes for CASSLGDRGYEQYF.

CDR3 loop: CASSFQGGTIYGYTF. The CDR3 DNA follows: TGTGCCAGCAGTTTTCAGGGGGGGACTATCTATGGCTACACCTTC. V and J are TRBV6-5 and TRBJ1-2; TRBD1 aligns across 7 bases. From germline, CDR1 is MNHEY and CDR2 SVGAGI. With V trimmed by 4 bases and J by 4 bases, 9 bases remained unmatched. The CDR3 is 15 residues long.

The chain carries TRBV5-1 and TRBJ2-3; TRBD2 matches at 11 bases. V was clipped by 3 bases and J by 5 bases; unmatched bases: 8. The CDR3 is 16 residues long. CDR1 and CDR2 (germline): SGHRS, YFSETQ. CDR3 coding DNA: TGCGCCAGCAGCTCTAGCGGGGGGAGCGTTCGAGATACGCAGTATTTT. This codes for CASSSSGGSVRDTQYF.

The CDR3 nucleotides read TGTGCCAGCAGCTCCGGATGGGACAGGGTGAACACTGAAGCTTTCTTT. This sequence encodes CASSSGWDRVNTEAFF. The chain uses TRBV5-6 and TRBJ1-1; 9 bases map to TRBD1. CDR1 and CDR2 from the germline V gene are SGHDT and YYEEEE. Unmatched junction bases numbered 6, after V lost 3 bases and J lost 0 bases. This CDR3 region has 16 residues.

The CDR3 DNA sequence: TGTGCCAGCAGCTTGTGGACAGTTCCACACAATGAGCAGTTCTTC. This translates into CASSLWTVPHNEQFF. This chain connects TRBV5-4 to TRBJ2-1; a weak D match, TRBD1 (6 bases). Germline values: CDR1 SGHNT, CDR2 YYREEE (reference sequence). CDR3 size: 15 residues. V was pared by 1 base and J by 5 bases, with 13 bases between.

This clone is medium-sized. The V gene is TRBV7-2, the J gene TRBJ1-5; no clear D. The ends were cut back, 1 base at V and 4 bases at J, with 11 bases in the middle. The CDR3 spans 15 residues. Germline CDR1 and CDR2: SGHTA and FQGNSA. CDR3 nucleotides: TGTGCCAGCAGCTTAGGGGAGCACGGTAATCAGCCCCAGCATTTT. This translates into CASSLGEHGNQPQHF.

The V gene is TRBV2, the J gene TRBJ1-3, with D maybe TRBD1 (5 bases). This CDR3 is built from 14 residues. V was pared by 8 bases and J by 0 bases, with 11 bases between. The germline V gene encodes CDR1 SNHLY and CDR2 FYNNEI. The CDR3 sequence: CASHPGSSGNTIYF. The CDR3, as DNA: TGTGCCAGCCATCCAGGGAGCTCTGGAAACACCATATATTTT.

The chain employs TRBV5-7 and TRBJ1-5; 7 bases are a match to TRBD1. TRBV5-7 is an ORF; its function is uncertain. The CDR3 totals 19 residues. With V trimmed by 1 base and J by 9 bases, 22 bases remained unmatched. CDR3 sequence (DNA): TGTGCCAGCAGCTTGTCACCCGCAAATAGGGGGCGGCGGGTATCGCCCCAGCATTTT. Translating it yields CASSLSPANRGRRVSPQHF.

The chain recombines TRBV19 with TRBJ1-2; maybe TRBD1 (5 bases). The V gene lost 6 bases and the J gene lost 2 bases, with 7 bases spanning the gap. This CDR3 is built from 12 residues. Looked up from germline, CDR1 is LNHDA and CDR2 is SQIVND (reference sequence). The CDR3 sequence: CASSRQNYGYTF. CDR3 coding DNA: TGTGCCAGTAGCCGACAGAACTATGGCTACACCTTC.

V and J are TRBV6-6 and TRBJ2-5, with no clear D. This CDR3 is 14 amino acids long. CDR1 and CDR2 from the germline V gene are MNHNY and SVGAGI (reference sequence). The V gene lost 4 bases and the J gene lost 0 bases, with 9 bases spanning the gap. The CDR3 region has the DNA TGTGCCAGCAGTTCAGACATATACCAAGAGACCCAGTACTTC. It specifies CASSSDIYQETQYF.

The CDR3 loop is CASIPREGTASPLHF. DNA of the CDR3: TGTGCCAGCATCCCAAGGGAGGGTACGGCCTCACCCCTCCACTTT. The chain is built from TRBV6-5 and TRBJ1-6; D gene unclear. This CDR3 spans 15 amino acids. Germline CDR1 is MNHEY and CDR2 is SVGAGI. V was shortened by 7 bases and J by 10 bases, with 20 bases between the two germline ends.

Written as DNA, the CDR3 is TGTGCCTGGAGGGAACGAGAGGGCGGGGGGGGCTACGAGCAGTACTTC. Residues: CAWREREGGGGYEQYF. This sequence joins TRBV30 and TRBJ2-7; TRBD2 agrees at 9 bases. Germline V CDR1 and CDR2: GTSNPN, SVGIG (reference sequence). The junction had 12 bases not matched to a gene; V was cut back by 3 bases and J by 3 bases. The CDR3 totals 16 residues.

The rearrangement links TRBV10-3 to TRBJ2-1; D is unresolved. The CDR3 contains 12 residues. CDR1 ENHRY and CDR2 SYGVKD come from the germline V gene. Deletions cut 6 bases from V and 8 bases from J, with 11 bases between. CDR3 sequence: CAIRNLGDEQFF. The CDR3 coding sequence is TGTGCCATCAGGAATCTAGGCGATGAGCAGTTCTTC.

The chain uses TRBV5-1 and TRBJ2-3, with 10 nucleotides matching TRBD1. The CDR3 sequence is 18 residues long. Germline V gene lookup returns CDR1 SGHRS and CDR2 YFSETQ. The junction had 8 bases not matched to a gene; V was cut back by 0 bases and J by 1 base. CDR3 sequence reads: CASSLGQGAGGGTDTQYF. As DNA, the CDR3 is TGCGCCAGCAGCTTGGGACAGGGGGCCGGGGGAGGCACAGATACGCAGTATTTT. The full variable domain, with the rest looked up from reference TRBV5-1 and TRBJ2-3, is KAGVTQTPRYLIKTRGQQVTLSCSPISGHRSVSWYQQTPGQGLQFLFEYFSETQRNKGNFPGRFSGRQFSNSRSEMNVSTLELGDSALYLCASSLGQGAGGGTDTQYFGPGTRLTVL.

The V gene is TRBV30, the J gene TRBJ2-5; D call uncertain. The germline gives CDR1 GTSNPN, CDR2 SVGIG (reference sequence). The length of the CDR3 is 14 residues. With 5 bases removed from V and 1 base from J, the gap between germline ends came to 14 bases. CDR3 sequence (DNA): TGTGCCTGGCGTCGGCCCGGGCTCCAAGAGACCCAGTACTTC. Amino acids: CAWRRPGLQETQYF.

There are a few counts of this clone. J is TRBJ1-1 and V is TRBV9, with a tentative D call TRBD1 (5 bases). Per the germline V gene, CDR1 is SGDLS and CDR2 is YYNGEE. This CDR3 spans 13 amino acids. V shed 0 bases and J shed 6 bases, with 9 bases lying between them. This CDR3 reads CASSVASGAEAFF. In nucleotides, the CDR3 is TGTGCCAGCAGCGTAGCTTCGGGGGCTGAAGCTTTCTTT.